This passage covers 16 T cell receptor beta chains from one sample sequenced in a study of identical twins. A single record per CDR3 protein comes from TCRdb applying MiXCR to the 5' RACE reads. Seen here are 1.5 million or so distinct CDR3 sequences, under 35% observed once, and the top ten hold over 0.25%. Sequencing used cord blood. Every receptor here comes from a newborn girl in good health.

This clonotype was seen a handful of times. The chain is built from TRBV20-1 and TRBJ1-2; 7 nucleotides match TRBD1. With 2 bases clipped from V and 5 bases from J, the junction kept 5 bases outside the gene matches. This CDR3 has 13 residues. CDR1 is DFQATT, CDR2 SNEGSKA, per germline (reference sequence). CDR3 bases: TGCAGTGCTAGAACCGGGACAGAGTATGGCTACACCTTC. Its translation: CSARTGTEYGYTF.

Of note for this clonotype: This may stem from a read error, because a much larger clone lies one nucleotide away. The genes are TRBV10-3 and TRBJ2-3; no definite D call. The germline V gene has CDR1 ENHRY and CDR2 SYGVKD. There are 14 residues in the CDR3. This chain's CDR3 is CAISESLREDAQYF. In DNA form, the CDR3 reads TGTGCCATCAGTGAGTCCTTGAGAGAAGATGCGCAGTATTTT.

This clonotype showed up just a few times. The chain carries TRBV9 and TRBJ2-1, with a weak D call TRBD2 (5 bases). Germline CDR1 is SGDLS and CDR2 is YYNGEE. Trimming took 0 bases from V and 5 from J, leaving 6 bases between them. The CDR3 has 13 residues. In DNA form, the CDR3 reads TGTGCCAGCAGCGTAGCTAGCCACAATGAGCAGTTCTTC. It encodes CASSVASHNEQFF.

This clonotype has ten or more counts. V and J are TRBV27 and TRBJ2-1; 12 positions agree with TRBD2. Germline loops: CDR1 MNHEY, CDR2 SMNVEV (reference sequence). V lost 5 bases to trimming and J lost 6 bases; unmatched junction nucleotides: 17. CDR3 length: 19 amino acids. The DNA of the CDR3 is TGTGCCAGCAGTCCATACACCCCACGACTAGCGGGAGTCGTCAATGAGCAGTTCTTC. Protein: CASSPYTPRLAGVVNEQFF.

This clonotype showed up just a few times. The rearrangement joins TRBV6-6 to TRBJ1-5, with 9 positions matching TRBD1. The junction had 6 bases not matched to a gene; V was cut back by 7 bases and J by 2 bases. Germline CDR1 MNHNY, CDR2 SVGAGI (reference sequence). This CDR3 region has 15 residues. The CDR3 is CASNPGQGGNQPQHF. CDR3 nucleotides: TGTGCCAGCAACCCGGGACAGGGAGGCAATCAGCCCCAGCATTTT.

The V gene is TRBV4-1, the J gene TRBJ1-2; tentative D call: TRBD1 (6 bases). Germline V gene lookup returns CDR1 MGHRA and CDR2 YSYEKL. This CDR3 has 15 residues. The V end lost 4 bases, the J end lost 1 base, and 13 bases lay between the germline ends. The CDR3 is CASSPNSQGNYGYTF. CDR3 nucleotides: TGCGCCAGCAGCCCAAATTCACAGGGTAACTATGGCTACACCTTC.

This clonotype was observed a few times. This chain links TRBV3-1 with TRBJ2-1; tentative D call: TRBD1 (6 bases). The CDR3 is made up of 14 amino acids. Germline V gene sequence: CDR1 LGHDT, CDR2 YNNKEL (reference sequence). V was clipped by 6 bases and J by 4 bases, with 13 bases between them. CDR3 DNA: TGTGCCAGCAGTCAACAGGGAAGGTACAATGAGCAGTTCTTC. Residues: CASSQQGRYNEQFF.

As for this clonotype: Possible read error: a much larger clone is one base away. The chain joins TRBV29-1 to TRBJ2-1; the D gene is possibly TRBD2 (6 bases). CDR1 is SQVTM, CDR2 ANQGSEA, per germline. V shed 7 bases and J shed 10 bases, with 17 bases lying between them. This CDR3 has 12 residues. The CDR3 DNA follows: TGCAGCGCCCGGGAGCTTTCCTACGAGCAGTTCTTC. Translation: CSARELSYEQFF.

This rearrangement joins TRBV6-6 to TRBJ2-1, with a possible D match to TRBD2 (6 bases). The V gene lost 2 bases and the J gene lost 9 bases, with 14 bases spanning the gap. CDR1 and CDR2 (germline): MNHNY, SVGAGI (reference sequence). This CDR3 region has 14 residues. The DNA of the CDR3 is TGTGCCAGCAGTTACGCCCGGGAGCAAGGTGAGCAGTTCTTC. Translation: CASSYAREQGEQFF.

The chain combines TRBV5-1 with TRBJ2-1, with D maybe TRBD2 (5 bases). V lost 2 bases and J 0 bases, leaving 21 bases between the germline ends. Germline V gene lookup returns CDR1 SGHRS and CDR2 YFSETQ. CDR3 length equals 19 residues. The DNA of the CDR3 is TGCGCCAGCAGCTTCCCCTCAACTAGTCAAACAAGCTCCTACAATGAGCAGTTCTTC. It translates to CASSFPSTSQTSSYNEQFF.

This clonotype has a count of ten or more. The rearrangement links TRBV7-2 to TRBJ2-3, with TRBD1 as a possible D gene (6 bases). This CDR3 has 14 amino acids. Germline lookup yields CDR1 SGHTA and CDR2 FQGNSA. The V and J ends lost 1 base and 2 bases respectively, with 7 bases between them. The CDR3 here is CASSLVGATDTQYF. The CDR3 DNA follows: TGTGCCAGCAGCTTAGTGGGGGCCACAGATACGCAGTATTTT.

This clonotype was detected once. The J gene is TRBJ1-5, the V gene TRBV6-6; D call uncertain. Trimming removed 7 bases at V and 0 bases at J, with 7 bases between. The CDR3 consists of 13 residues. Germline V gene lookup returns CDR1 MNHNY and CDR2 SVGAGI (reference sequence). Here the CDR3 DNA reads TGTGCCAGCAACGACTATAGCAATCAGCCCCAGCATTTT. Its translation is CASNDYSNQPQHF.

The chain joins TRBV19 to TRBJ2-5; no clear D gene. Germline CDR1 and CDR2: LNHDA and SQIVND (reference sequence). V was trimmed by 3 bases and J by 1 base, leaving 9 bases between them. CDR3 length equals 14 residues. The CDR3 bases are TGTGCCAGTAGTATCGTTGGCGGCCAAGAGACCCAGTACTTC. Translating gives CASSIVGGQETQYF. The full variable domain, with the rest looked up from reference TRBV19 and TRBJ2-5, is DGGITQSPKYLFRKEGQNVTLSCEQNLNHDAMYWYRQDPGQGLRLIYYSQIVNDFQKGDIAEGYSVSREKKESFPLTVTSAQKNPTAFYLCASSIVGGQETQYFGPGTRLLVL.

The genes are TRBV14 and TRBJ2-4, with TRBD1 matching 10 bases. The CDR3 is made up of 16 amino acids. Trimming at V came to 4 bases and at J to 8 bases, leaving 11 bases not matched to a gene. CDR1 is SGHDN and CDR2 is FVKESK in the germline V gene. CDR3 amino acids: CASSPETGGRLDIQYF. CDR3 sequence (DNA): TGTGCCAGCAGCCCCGAGACAGGGGGCCGTTTGGACATTCAGTACTTC.

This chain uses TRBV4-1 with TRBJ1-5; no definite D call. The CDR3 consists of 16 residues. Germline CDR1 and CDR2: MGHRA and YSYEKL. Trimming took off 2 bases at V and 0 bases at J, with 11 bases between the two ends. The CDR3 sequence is CASSQSPSNSNQPQHF. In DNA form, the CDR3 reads TGCGCCAGCAGCCAATCCCCCTCAAATAGCAATCAGCCCCAGCATTTT.

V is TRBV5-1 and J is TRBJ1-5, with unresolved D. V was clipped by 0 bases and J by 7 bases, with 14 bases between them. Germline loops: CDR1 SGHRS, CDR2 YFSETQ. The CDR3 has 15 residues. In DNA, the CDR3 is TGCGCCAGCAGCTTGGAGGGCAGTCACAGCCAGCCCCAGCATTTT. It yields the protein CASSLEGSHSQPQHF.